Listed below are T cell receptor beta chains from one sample, sequenced in a study of blood T cell repertoires in COVID-19. Clones were read by immunoSEQ multiplex PCR, and TCRdb kept only the in-frame ones, dropping some. Found here are about 150,000 clones, almost 80% of them singletons; the top ten hold approximately 8.6%. Specimen: peripheral blood. The receptors shown here come from a man in his fifties with active or convalescent COVID-19. Both conserved end residues are part of each CDR3.

TRBJ2-5 | TRBV12-5 | CASGPHGVETQYF
TRBJ2-7 | TRBV5-5 | CASSLWGPYEQYF
TRBJ2-7 | TRBV27 | CASSLSGPSYEQYF
TRBJ2-1 | TRBV2 | CASSQGYNEQFF
TRBJ2-1 | TRBV3-1/TRBV3-2 | CASSQGPGQGSNEQFF
TRBJ2-2 | TRBV7-3 | CASSPGVAGGTGELFF
TRBJ1-5 | TRBV7-9 | CASSPQISNQPQHF
TRBJ1-4 | TRBV27 | CASSIRQVGEKLFF
TRBJ2-3 | TRBV6-4 | CASSASGSDPDTQYF
TRBJ1-5 | TRBV7-2 | CASSLDRAQPQHF
TRBJ2-1 | TRBV9 | CASSASGGFINEQFF
TRBJ2-1 | TRBV27 | CASSLRDRGLGEQFF
TRBJ1-3 | TRBV28 | CASSFPPKGVGNTIYF
TRBJ1-2 | TRBV5-1 | CASSLVPDRGGDGYTF
TRBJ2-1 | TRBV10-3 | CAIKIAGVGNEQFF
TRBJ2-1 | TRBV9 | CASQRRGEGNEQFF
TRBJ1-2 | TRBV11-2 | CASSLVDRGGCTF
TRBJ1-1 | TRBV13 | CASSLEGGSTEAFF
TRBJ2-2 | TRBV2 | CASGGTGRNTGELFF
TRBJ2-1 | TRBV28 | CASRTPPSGPGGEQFF
TRBJ1-2 | TRBV3-1/TRBV3-2 | CASSQDLTDYGYTF
TRBJ1-5 | TRBV6-5 | CASRTTGNQPQHF
TRBJ2-1 | TRBV29-1 | CSVEVVGDEQFF
TRBJ1-2 | TRBV2 | CAIRLELNYGYTF
TRBJ1-2 | TRBV6-5 | CASRGDRAGGYTF
TRBJ2-4 | TRBV3-1/TRBV3-2 | CASSAEALAKNIQYF
TRBJ2-1 | TRBV5-1 | CASSLGRESYNEQFF
TRBJ2-1 | TRBV4-1 | CASSQLFQTLDYNNEQFF
TRBJ2-1 | TRBV19 | CASSTGLRYNEQFF
TRBJ2-5 | TRBV7-6 | CASSLIGGGGPETQYF
TRBJ1-4 | TRBV7-2 | CASSIGGGQGSEKLFF
TRBJ2-1 | TRBV19 | CVSTIDYQDYNEQFF
TRBJ1-1 | TRBV4-1 | CASSQGTANTEAFF
TRBJ2-3 | TRBV4-1 | CASSQDLTSGRADTQYF
TRBJ2-6 | TRBV18 | CASSPTIGAGANVLTF
TRBJ2-3 | TRBV11-1 | CASSFISSTDTQYF
TRBJ1-1 | TRBV7-3 | CASSLLVNTEAFF
TRBJ1-2 | TRBV6-5 | CASLTSVGANYGYTF
TRBJ1-1 | TRBV19 | CASSRLTEAFF
TRBJ1-1 | TRBV19 | CASSIAGLNTEAFF
TRBJ1-3 | TRBV5-1 | CASSFDRTGNTIYF
TRBJ2-2 | TRBV27 | CASSFGGRGELFF
TRBJ2-1 | TRBV10-3 | CATGQGSSYNEQFF
TRBJ1-2 | TRBV18 | CASSPLENLHGYTF
TRBJ2-1 | TRBV5-1 | CASSLSGRGNNEQFF
TRBJ2-1 | TRBV18 | CASSPPPTSGVRGNEQFF
TRBJ1-3 | TRBV28 | CASSDRVGNTIYF
TRBJ2-3 | TRBV7-6 | CASSLIAASTDTQYF
TRBJ2-6 | TRBV4-2 | CASSPRLAGALSGANVLTF
TRBJ1-2 | TRBV19 | CASSLTGGVSGYTF
TRBJ2-7 | TRBV5-4 | CASSLGGRAGGSYEQYF
TRBJ2-2 | TRBV7-3 | CASRDRGTTATGELFF
TRBJ2-1 | TRBV5-6 | CASSPSIRGHYNEQFF
TRBJ1-3 | TRBV5-4 | CASTRDRVGNTIYF